The source of this T cell receptor (beta chain) is a study of cytomegalovirus exposure and HLA in healthy donors. The V gene lost 3 bases and the J gene lost 2 bases, with 8 bases spanning the gap. This CDR3 has 14 amino acids. Germline loops: CDR1 WSHSY, CDR2 SAAADI. Findings and limits, study-wide: Later analysis identified 17,000 or so TCR beta sequences associated with HLA alleles, using a false discovery rate threshold of 0.05. Rates of TCR association differed by HLA locus in a later analysis, with DRB1 highest and HLA-C lowest. A later analysis found that most CMV-associated TCR beta chains appeared HLA-restricted.

Turning to this clone: Its antigen is not identified.

The PCR was carried out with 60 Vbeta primers and 13 Jbeta primers. Sequencing used immunoSEQ multiplex PCR; TCRdb keeps in-frame clones, though not all of them. The table includes around 150,000 clones, roughly 76% detected once. The sample was PBMCs. The origin of this receptor is a woman aged 50 to 65 in good health and CMV-seronegative. The gene calls are TRBV10-2 and TRBJ1-5; D perhaps matches TRBD1 (6 bases). CDR3: CASSDRGGNQPQHF. The CDR3 region has the DNA TGCGCCAGCAGTGACAGGGGTGGCAATCAGCCCCAGCATTTT.